The 8 T cell receptor beta chains given below trace back to one sample, sequenced in a study of blood T cells in healthy people across ages. Through a sample-barcoded 5' primer and a J-beta primer mix, a second PCR was run for roughly 6 to 11 cycles. A single record per CDR3 protein comes from TCRdb applying MiXCR to the 5' RACE reads. The table has hundreds of thousands of distinct CDR3 sequences, more than 50% seen once. The sequencing sample was made of blood. The origin of the receptors is a man aged 35-49 years in good health.

This clonotype has a handful of counts. The V and J genes are TRBV20-1 and TRBJ2-1, with 14 bases matching TRBD2. Germline trimming cut 6 bases from V and 7 bases from J; bases unmatched to any gene: 8. Per the germline V gene, CDR1 is DFQATT and CDR2 is SNEGSKA (reference sequence). The CDR3 consists of 15 residues. The CDR3 reads CSAYPTSGGANEQFF. The DNA for the CDR3 is TGCAGTGCCTACCCGACTAGCGGGGGGGCAAATGAGCAGTTCTTC.

This chain joins TRBV12-3 or TRBV12-4 and TRBJ2-1; D is unresolved. CDR3 length: 14 amino acids. Trimming cost V 2 bases and J 2 bases, with 7 bases left between them. The CDR3 nucleotides read TGTGCCAGCAGTTTACTTGGAGCCTACAATGAGCAGTTCTTC. Translation gives CASSLLGAYNEQFF.

DNA for the CDR3: TGTGCCAGCAGCCCCCAGGGACAATCGCTCACTGAAGCTTTCTTT. This translates into CASSPQGQSLTEAFF. This rearrangement joins TRBV3-1 to TRBJ1-1; D may be TRBD1 (6 bases). V lost 4 bases and J lost 4, with 16 bases in between. Germline CDR1 and CDR2: LGHDT and YNNKEL (reference sequence). The CDR3 covers 15 residues. Full variable domain (missing parts from reference TRBV3-1 and TRBJ1-1): DTAVSQTPKYLVTQMGNDKSIKCEQNLGHDTMYWYKQDSKKFLKIMFSYNNKELIINETVPNRFSPKSPDKAHLNLHINSLELGDSAVYFCASSPQGQSLTEAFFGQGTRLTVV.

The chain recombines TRBV11-3 with TRBJ1-1; tentative D call: TRBD1 (6 bases). Germline CDR1 is SGHNT and CDR2 is YENEEA. Trimming removed 4 bases from V and 1 base from J, with 13 bases in between. This CDR3 spans 15 amino acids. CDR3 in DNA: TGTGCCAGCAGCTCTCCGGGGGGGGCGAACACTGAAGCTTTCTTT. Amino acids: CASSSPGGANTEAFF.

V gene TRBV7-9 combines with J gene TRBJ1-1, with D maybe TRBD1 (5 bases). Looked up from germline, CDR1 is SEHNR and CDR2 is FQNEAQ (reference sequence). CDR3 length: 14 residues. Between the trimmed V and J ends, which lost 3 bases and 8 bases, there was a span of 16 bases. This CDR3 reads CASSLDSGPIEAFF. CDR3 nucleotide sequence: TGTGCCAGCAGCTTGGATTCGGGACCGATCGAAGCTTTCTTT.

The chain combines TRBV10-3 with TRBJ2-2, with 7 nucleotides matching TRBD1. V lost 4 bases, J lost 1 base, and 6 bases stayed unmatched. CDR3 length: 16 residues. CDR1 and CDR2 from the germline V gene are ENHRY and SYGVKD. The CDR3 sequence: CAISGEGALNTGELFF. The CDR3 nucleotides are TGTGCCATCAGTGGTGAGGGGGCCTTGAACACCGGGGAGCTGTTTTTT.

This clonotype has more than one count but fewer than ten. V gene TRBV24-1 combines with J gene TRBJ1-5; TRBD1 is a possible D gene (5 bases). V was cut by 3 bases and J by 7 bases, with 12 bases left in between. This CDR3 is 14 amino acids long. CDR1 is KGHDR and CDR2 is SFDVKD in the germline V gene. DNA for the CDR3: TGTGCCACCAGTGATGCCAGGGTGGGACAGCCCCAGCATTTT. Amino acids: CATSDARVGQPQHF.

This chain uses TRBV4-1 with TRBJ2-5; 9 bases are shared with TRBD1. The end of the DNA aligns better with TRBJ2-7, so the J call may be wrong. Per germline, CDR1 MGHRA and CDR2 YSYEKL. The CDR3 has 15 amino acids. Here the CDR3 reads CASSHQGQGNYEQYF. The CDR3 nucleotides read TGCGCCAGCAGCCACCAAGGACAGGGGAACTACGAGCAGTACTTC.